This T cell receptor (beta chain) was identified in a study of T-cell memory formation after mild COVID-19. Looking at the study overall: Largely, the TCR clusters proved donor specific. Overall study results and limits: Confirmation of SARS-CoV-2 specificity was lacking for second-wave clones peaking day 37. Most CD4+ clones that shrank were in CM and EM, while CD8+ ones turned up in EMRA.

The CDR3 covers 13 residues. CDR1 is SGHTA and CDR2 is FQGNSA in the germline V gene. With 5 bases removed from V and 1 base from J, the gap between germline ends came to 8 bases. This clonotype was seen a few times. What it recognizes is unknown. Using constant-segment primers, 5'RACE produced TCR alpha and TCR beta cDNA libraries carrying sample barcodes and UMIs. One entry per CDR3 protein results from TCRdb running MiXCR on the 5' RACE reads. The table shows roughly 480,000 distinct CDR3 sequences, with nearly 25% occurring only once. This chain joins TRBV7-2 and TRBJ1-1; a possible D gene is TRBD1 (6 bases). Sequencing was performed on PBMCs or a T cell subset sorted from them (not recorded which). The clonotype comes from an adult woman who had mild COVID-19 (a few samples of this study predate the infection). Cell type and time point are not known. CDR3 in amino acids: CASSTQGNTEAFF. The CDR3 nucleotides read TGTGCCAGCAGCACACAGGGGAACACTGAAGCTTTCTTT.